Here is one T cell receptor (beta chain) with its context. Its antigen remains unidentified. This entry comes from a study of T-cell reconstitution after alpha-beta-depleted transplantation in children. Study-wide results and limits: At around two months after transplant, the alpha-beta T cells were reportedly derived from several hundred expanded clones that came from non-depleted graft cells. At the one-year point after transplant, T-cell counts and TCRbeta diversity were found to come mostly from T cells that had been newly produced. It was surviving recipient T cells and thymic progenitors that gave some patients high TCRbeta diversity at day 60.

Preparation of the TCRbeta library involved a method that used unique molecular identifiers. MiXCR was run by TCRdb on the PCR reads, yielding one entry per CDR3 protein. The sample lists hundreds of thousands of distinct CDR3 sequences, around 13% seen once, with about 0.77% in the top ten. CDR1 is SNHLY and CDR2 is FYNNEI in the germline V gene. CDR3 length equals 16 residues. Trimming cost V 3 bases and J 6 bases; bases outside gene matches: 7. The sequence was obtained from a girl aged 2 to 9 with congenital amegakaryocytic thrombocytopenia, due to receive a stem cell transplant. V and J are TRBV2 and TRBJ2-1; TRBD2 aligns across 11 bases. Here the sequenced sample was PBMCs, taken before TCRalphabeta/CD19-depleted stem cell transplant. In DNA form, the CDR3 reads TGTGCCAGCAGTGACCCACTAGCGGGAGAGGCCAATGAGCAGTTCTTC. Its protein product is CASSDPLAGEANEQFF.